These T cell receptor beta chains were read from a single sample in a study of T cell responses to AZD1222 COVID-19 vaccine. Data came from immunoSEQ multiplex PCR; TCRdb stores just in-frame clones and leaves some out. The sample has under 95,000 clones, over 75% seen once. Specimen: peripheral blood, collected on day 0 of AZD1222 vaccination. Receptor source: an adult in good health. Each CDR3 is given with its conserved first and last residue. A D gene is named only where the DNA matches it firmly. Rows give clone size only sometimes, using once, few, many, or a class for an expanded clone.

V gene,J gene,D gene,clone size,CDR3 DNA,CDR3 protein
TRBV4-1,TRBJ1-1,-,once,TGCGCCAGCAGCCAACAGGGCATGAACACTGAAGCTTTCTTT,CASSQQGMNTEAFF
TRBV6-5,TRBJ1-5,-,few,TGTGCCAGCAGTTACTCGAAAGGTCAGCCCCAGCATTTT,CASSYSKGQPQHF
TRBV5-4,TRBJ1-2,-,-,TGTGCCAGCAGCTTGGGGGGCAGAGATGGCTACACCTTC,CASSLGGRDGYTF
TRBV4-1,TRBJ1-1,-,-,TGCGCCAGCAGCCAAGCTATCCATCAGGGGACTGAAGCTTTCTTT,CASSQAIHQGTEAFF
TRBV4-1,TRBJ1-2,-,once,TGCGCCAGCAGCCAAGATTACGCCAACTATGGCTACACCTTC,CASSQDYANYGYTF
TRBV2,TRBJ2-7,-,-,TGTGCCAGCAGTGTTGACACCCACTACGAGCAGTACTTC,CASSVDTHYEQYF
TRBV28,TRBJ2-2,-,-,TGTGCCACCCTGTCGGCGGGTTCTAACACCGGGGAGCTGTTTTTT,CATLSAGSNTGELFF
TRBV27,TRBJ1-3,-,-,TGTGCCAGCAGTTTATCGGGAGGGGGATCTGGAAACACCATATATTTT,CASSLSGGGSGNTIYF
TRBV10-3,TRBJ2-7,TRBD1,-,TGTGCCACCGCCGGGACAGCGAGCTCCTACGAGCAGTACTTC,CATAGTASSYEQYF
TRBV2,TRBJ2-5,-,-,TGTGCCAGCAGTTTAGGGGTATTCGGAGAGACCCAGTACTTC,CASSLGVFGETQYF
TRBV6-5,TRBJ1-5,TRBD1,-,TGTGCCAGCAGTAGACAGGGAGGAGGCAATCAGCCCCAGCATTTT,CASSRQGGGNQPQHF
TRBV3-1/TRBV3-2,TRBJ2-7,-,-,TGTGCCAGCAGCCAAGCGGGACTGAACTCCTACGAGCAGTACTTC,CASSQAGLNSYEQYF
TRBV28,TRBJ1-5,-,few,TGTGCCAGCAGTTTAAAGATTCGTCTAGGTGGCAATCAGCCCCAGCATTTT,CASSLKIRLGGNQPQHF
TRBV11-2,TRBJ2-7,TRBD2,once,TGTGCCAGCAGCTTAGGTCGCGGGAGGAACTCCTACGAGCAGTACTTC,CASSLGRGRNSYEQYF
TRBV7-6,TRBJ2-1,-,-,TGTGCCAGCAGCCCCCAAAACAATGAGCAGTTCTTC,CASSPQNNEQFF
TRBV9,TRBJ2-1,-,-,TGTGCCAGCAGCGTAGCCACCTTCAATGAGCAGTTCTTC,CASSVATFNEQFF
TRBV28,TRBJ2-4,TRBD2,-,TGTGCCAGCAGTCCAACGGGGGGTTCCCTCCGAGCGCGCTTC,CASSPTGGSLRARF
TRBV14,TRBJ2-5,TRBD2,-,TGTGCCAGCAGCCCCCAAAGGACTAGCGGGGGTAAAGAGACCCAGTACTTC,CASSPQRTSGGKETQYF
TRBV12-3/TRBV12-4,TRBJ1-2,TRBD1,-,TGTGCCAGCAGCCTTACAGGGGACTTCGGCTACACCTTC,CASSLTGDFGYTF
TRBV7-9,TRBJ2-2,TRBD2,-,TGTGCCAGCAGCTTCCCAGCGGGAGGCCGGGACGCCGGGGAGCTGTTTTTT,CASSFPAGGRDAGELFF
TRBV18,TRBJ2-7,-,-,TGTGCCAGCTCACCAGGGGACGGTAGTAGGTCGAAGCAGTACTTC,CASSPGDGSRSKQYF
TRBV10-3,TRBJ1-4,TRBD1,once,TGTGCCACCCGGACAGGACCGTCAACTAATGAAAAACTGTTTTTT,CATRTGPSTNEKLFF